Below, 13 T cell receptor beta chains from the same sample are listed, as sequenced in a study of blood T cell repertoires in COVID-19. Produced via immunoSEQ multiplex PCR; TCRdb's table is partial and in-frame only. The sample records some 190,000 clones, more than 75% being singletons. The sample was peripheral blood. The receptor source for this set is a woman of 80 years or more with acute or convalescent COVID-19.

This chain links TRBV19 with TRBJ1-2; unclear D gene. Germline V gene lookup returns CDR1 LNHDA and CDR2 SQIVND (reference sequence). V was trimmed by 4 bases and J by 1 base, leaving 10 bases between them. The CDR3 contains 14 residues. CDR3 amino acids: CASSKLTDNYGYTF. The CDR3 nucleotides read TGTGCCAGTAGTAAACTGACTGATAACTATGGCTACACCTTC.

The chain recombines TRBV5-6 with TRBJ1-2; 7 nucleotides agree with TRBD1. There are 16 residues in the CDR3. The ends lost 10 bases at V and 1 base at J; junction bases unmatched: 16. Germline CDR1 is SGHDT and CDR2 is YYEEEE. The CDR3 protein is CAFKGAVQGVNYGYTF. CDR3 bases: TGTGCCTTTAAAGGGGCCGTTCAGGGGGTTAACTATGGCTACACCTTC.

The chain combines TRBV5-1 with TRBJ2-3; no clear D. Germline CDR1 SGHRS, CDR2 YFSETQ. This CDR3 spans 14 amino acids. V lost 2 bases and J 0 bases, leaving 7 bases between the germline ends. The CDR3 DNA sequence: TGCGCCAGCAGCTTTAGCCATAGCACAGATACGCAGTATTTT. Translated: CASSFSHSTDTQYF.

A remark on this clone: The germline gene is not matched at one end of the junction; a read error may be the cause. J is TRBJ2-1 and V is TRBV7-2; D may be TRBD2 (5 bases). Germline V gives CDR1 SGHTA, CDR2 FQGNSA. The length of the CDR3 is 16 residues. CDR3 amino acids: CASNLVPQRIYNEQFF. The CDR3 DNA reads as TGTGCCAGCAACTTAGTTCCCCAGCGGATATACAATGAGCAGTTCTTC.

The chain couples TRBV7-2 to TRBJ2-1; 10 bases line up with TRBD2. This CDR3 region has 14 residues. The V and J ends lost 5 bases and 15 bases, in that order; junction bases with no gene match: 13. Germline values: CDR1 SGHTA, CDR2 FQGNSA. Written as DNA, the CDR3 is TGTGCCAGCAGCGCTACCGCCGGGACTAGCGATCCGTTCTTC. The encoded protein is CASSATAGTSDPFF.

CDR3 protein: CASSEWNSLNEKLFF. CDR3 nucleotides: TGTGCCAGCAGTGAATGGAACAGTTTAAATGAAAAACTGTTTTTT. The V and J genes are TRBV25-1 and TRBJ1-4, with D unclear. From germline, CDR1 is MGHDK and CDR2 SYGVNS. V was trimmed by 1 base and J by 5 bases, leaving 11 bases between them. The CDR3 runs to 15 residues.

The chain has TRBV7-2 and TRBJ1-2; weak D call: TRBD1 (6 bases). V was shortened by 4 bases and J by 6 bases, with 15 bases between the two germline ends. Germline V gene data show CDR1 as SGHTA and CDR2 as FQGNSA. This CDR3 has 14 amino acids. The CDR3: CASSSRQAFNGYTF. The CDR3 nucleotides read TGTGCCAGCAGCTCCCGACAGGCGTTTAATGGCTACACCTTC.

V is TRBV5-4 and J is TRBJ2-1; TRBD2 aligns across 12 bases. The germline V gene encodes CDR1 SGHNT and CDR2 YYREEE (reference sequence). Trimming removed 4 bases from V and 6 bases from J; junction bases left unmatched: 5. The CDR3 is 15 amino acids. CDR3 residues: CASSRLAGVSNEQFF. The CDR3 DNA sequence: TGTGCCAGCAGCCGACTAGCGGGAGTTAGCAATGAGCAGTTCTTC.

The rearrangement uses TRBV5-4 and TRBJ2-1; D is undetermined. The V gene's germline CDR1 is SGHNT and CDR2 YYREEE (reference sequence). V was trimmed by 6 bases and J by 2 bases, leaving 15 bases between them. This CDR3 is built from 15 residues. The CDR3 DNA sequence: TGTGCCAGCACCGCCGGGTCCCAGACCTACAATGAGCAGTTCTTC. Protein: CASTAGSQTYNEQFF.

The V gene is TRBV27, the J gene TRBJ2-7, with 9 bases matching TRBD2. With 2 bases clipped from V and 6 bases from J, the junction kept 11 bases outside the gene matches. Germline-derived CDR1 and CDR2 are MNHEY and SMNVEV (reference sequence). This CDR3 comprises 16 residues. CDR3: CASSLLLAGTLGEQYF. The CDR3 bases are TGTGCCAGCAGTTTACTTCTAGCGGGAACACTGGGCGAGCAGTACTTC.

In its sample, this clone is medium-sized. The chain joins TRBV5-5 to TRBJ1-5; D possibly corresponds to TRBD1 (5 bases). Trimming removed 1 base at V and 2 bases at J, with 10 bases between. Per germline, CDR1 SGHKS and CDR2 YYEKEE (reference sequence). The CDR3 is 15 amino acids. The CDR3 nucleotides read TGTGCCAGCAGCTTGTGGGGGGAGGGCAATCAGCCCCAGCATTTT. Protein: CASSLWGEGNQPQHF.

This sequence joins TRBV7-9 and TRBJ2-7; 8 nucleotides agree with TRBD2. The CDR3 contains 14 residues. CDR1 is SEHNR, CDR2 FQNEAQ, per germline (reference sequence). The V segment lost 4 bases and the J segment 4 bases; nucleotides outside the gene matches: 6. This CDR3 reads CASSSGLDFYEQYF. The DNA for the CDR3 is TGTGCCAGCAGCTCGGGACTAGACTTTTACGAGCAGTACTTC.

CDR3 DNA sequence: TGTGCCAGTAGTGGGAGGGGCGGGAGCATCAATGAGCAGTTCTTC. It is translated as CASSGRGGSINEQFF. The V call is TRBV19, the J call TRBJ2-1; 7 bases are a match to TRBD2. The germline CDR1 and CDR2 sequences are LNHDA and SQIVND (reference sequence). V lost 5 bases and J lost 6; bases outside the gene matches: 10. There are 15 residues in the CDR3.